The subject of this entry is one T cell receptor beta chain. It lacks a known antigen. Per-base quality was not reported, and no clone a single base away is much larger than it. The sample comes from a study of cytomegalovirus exposure and HLA in healthy donors (dated by TCRdb to about 2017). Context from the whole study: According to an earlier analysis of several hundred of the donors, some 180 million T cells yielded 117 million unique TCR beta sequences and 276 Gb of sequence data. An early release that covered about 600 HLA-typed donors contained approximately 300 gigabases of sequencing data and around 85 million unique TCR sequences. The genetic ancestry cluster associated with self-reported Caucasian donors included about 81% of the roughly 390 genotyped donors. The study aimed to test whether cataloging public T cell receptors could reveal signatures of past pathogen exposure. The study used immunosequencing to profile the T cell repertoires of approximately 630 subjects and linked those repertoires to cytomegalovirus serostatus. A separate validation cohort of over 95 different subjects was used in addition to the 666-subject first cohort. The study combined high-throughput TCR immunosequencing, statistical association of individual TCRs with disease status, and machine learning to predict cytomegalovirus infection status. A later analysis re-analyzed previously published TCR beta repertoires from approximately 700 donors and added high-resolution HLA genotyping to study TCR occurrence patterns. In the later analysis, no new phenotypic data were used to find candidate immune exposures; instead, reliance was placed on TCR beta sequences and their occurrence across donors. An earlier analysis of roughly 580 of the donors used high-throughput TCR beta sequencing to judge whether each TCR beta V gene segment behaved as functional or pseudogenic. Donor age, sex, ethnicity and CMV serostatus were compiled together with the repertoire data. A later genetic analysis took genome-wide SNP genotypes for about 60% of the roughly 670 donors and used that subset as a discovery cohort. All discovery cohort repertoires had been generated using a single sequencing platform. HLA typing included class I and class II loci at four-digit resolution. The number of typed donors differed by locus: roughly 620-640 for A, B, C, DRB1 and DQB1; some 500 for DQA1; approximately 600 for DPA1; and around 490 for DPB1. About five DR-DQ haplotypes were treated as single units for association and clustering because of strong linkage in the cohort. Across some 400 genotyped donors of the cohort, an average of approximately 240,000 unique TCR beta nucleotide sequences per donor were sequenced, and 15% to 20% of those sequences were non-productive.

The library was obtained by the immunoSEQ multiplex PCR assay. For the multiplex PCR, a mixture combining 60 forward primers for TCR Vbeta segments and 13 reverse primers for TCR Jbeta segments was used. Amplification of the CDR3 region of rearranged TCR beta genes was performed with a multiplex PCR assay on genomic DNA. The Illumina HiSeq System was used to sequence the amplified TCR beta libraries as 87-base-pair reads. The paper's processing steps were these. A later analysis tallied tens of millions of unique TCR beta chains across the 700 or so repertoires, and approximately 11 million of those chains were shared by two or more donors. Raw reads were error-corrected and collapsed into unique sequences with a nearest-neighbor algorithm that merged closely related sequences to remove PCR and sequencing errors. To assign V, D and J gene segments, CDR3 sequences were aligned to IMGT reference sequences. Each retained sequence needed at least a six-nucleotide match to both a V gene segment and a J gene segment. A rearrangement was called productive if the CDR3 had no stop codons and remained in frame with V and J, and every other rearrangement was called non-productive. Following IMGT convention, CDR3 was defined as the stretch from the second conserved V-encoded cysteine up to the conserved J-encoded phenylalanine. The earlier analysis of 500 to 650 of the donors excluded any sequence lacking an unambiguous match to a single V gene segment. In an earlier analysis of 587 of the donors, V segments were called functional above 56.7% productive rearrangements and were called segregating when the between-donor standard deviation exceeded 5%. A statistical classification framework was developed to diagnose cytomegalovirus status using the catalog of TCR beta chain sequences. In a later analysis, TCR nucleotide sequences were compared against IMGT/GENE-DB human TR gene sequences so that V and J genes could be assigned. The TCRdist pipeline was used in a later analysis to assign CDR3 sequences and most-parsimonious VDJ recombination scenarios. In a later analysis, each TCR beta chain was defined by its CDR3 amino acid sequence together with its V-gene family, and reads without a unique V-gene family were excluded. In a later analysis, 450 to 600 highly shared, low-generation-probability nucleotide sequences were removed to address suspected cross-contamination and a sequencing artifact. For each public chain, a later analysis derived a clonal expansion index from normalized ranks of inferred template counts within each repertoire. A later analysis computed generation probabilities with a VDJ recombination model fitted to out-of-frame rearrangements, and checked the results against IGoR. Hypergeometric tests were used in a later analysis to score TCR-TCR, TCR-HLA and TCR-CMV co-occurrence, with a repertoire-size bias correction applied to the TCR pairs. To estimate false discovery rates, a later analysis permuted the HLA or CMV assignments 20 times. In a later analysis, co-occurring TCRs were grouped using DBSCAN, and TCRdist sequence similarity was added for clustering within HLA-allele-positive subsets. Co-occurrence clustering excluded repertoires with fewer than 30,000 or more than 120,000 public chains, plus five with anomalous nucleotide sharing. TCRdb retrieved this table from immuneACCESS and kept in-frame rearrangements only. Not all clones are present; in checked studies, unresolved V genes account for under half, and no reason is known for the remainder. The V and J calls and clone size come from that table; D and trimming were worked out from the DNA. This sample is represented by approximately 130,000 clones; around 70% of them were singletons. The ten top clones hold around 2.9% of the sample.

The cohort was made up of approximately 670 healthy bone marrow donors. At the time of sampling, all cohort members were nominally healthy, though unrecorded immune exposures were likely present. The donor was CMV seronegative and belonged to the group of 352 seronegative cohort members. A peripheral blood sample was collected from each donor, and TCR beta sequencing was performed on peripheral blood mononuclear cells. Genomic DNA extraction from the blood cell samples was performed with the Qiagen DNeasy Blood Extraction Kit. V is reduced by 1 base and J by 0 bases, leaving a spacing of 9 bases between them. Reading the germline V gene (reference sequence) gives CDR1 MNHEY and CDR2 SMNVEV. Spanning cysteine to phenylalanine, the CDR3 consists of 16 amino acids. The only DNA kept is the CDR3, 48 bases in frame from the first base. The full study reports these points: A further reported finding was that TCR beta sequences accurately predicted the HLA-A and HLA-B alleles for most subjects in the first cohort. According to a later analysis, TCR association rates differed among HLA loci, with DRB1 alleles showing the most associated TCRs and HLA-C alleles showing the fewest. In an earlier analysis of under 600 of the donors, most TCR beta V segments were observed in productive rearrangements about 87% or about 30% of the time, broadly matching IMGT annotations. A few of the identified cytomegalovirus-associated TCR beta chains were confirmed in vitro to be specific for cytomegalovirus antigens. In a later analysis, HLA-associated TCR beta chains showed more clonal expansion and lower generation probabilities than non-associated chains that were equally common. A group of highly shared sequence variants was considered likely to be a technical artifact of the sequencing pipeline. Because the 87-base-pair reads could not distinguish some IMGT-functional V segments, including TRBV6-2 and TRBV6-3, those segments were excluded. Because HLA typing was missing for some donors at each locus, association tests included only the typed subset. Across donors, most TCR sequences were observed very rarely, whereas some public TCRs were present in many individuals. In a later genetic analysis, fewer N-insertions in productive TCRs were reported among donors in an Asian-associated ancestry cluster than the roughly 700-donor mean. In the study, around 150 TCR beta chains were listed as associated with cytomegalovirus. Assigning TCR associations to individual alleles was difficult when HLA alleles, especially DR and DQ, strongly co-occurred. The classifier was reported to diagnose cytomegalovirus status with high specificity and sensitivity in both the original and validation cohorts. Linkage disequilibrium might explain the correlated functional status among segregating V segments, but an unknown experimental factor could not be ruled out. The earlier analysis of 450 to 700 of the donors excluded 15 to 20 rarely observed V segments, including chromosome 9 orphons, because counts were too low. The authors suggested that the approach could potentially be generalized to other disease states and immunological phenotypes. A later genetic analysis associated a missense DCLRE1C variant with V-gene and J-gene trimming of TCR beta chains, and an independent cohort replicated the association. The cohort was sequenced for TCR beta chains only, and without alpha or paired-chain data the features that could be detected were limited. The only immune exposure information available for the cohort was CMV serostatus. Several of the top co-occurrence clusters appeared to be linked to parvovirus B19, influenza, CMV and Epstein-Barr virus, according to a later analysis. According to a later analysis, most CMV-associated TCR beta chains appeared to be HLA-restricted, and the HLA associations seemed to be driven largely by CMV exposure. A later analysis associated 15,000 to 20,000 TCR beta sequences with specific HLA alleles at a false discovery rate of 0.05. Roughly uniform sequencing depth across donors was assumed in presence/absence analyses, although this assumption may not hold.

The chain joins TRBV27 to TRBJ2-2, and possibly TRBD2, on 5 matching bases. This TCR came from a man aged 25 to 40 in good health and CMV-seronegative. Sequenced sample: PBMCs. CDR3 reads: CASSLLPGANTGELFF. The base sequence is TGTGCCAGCAGTTTATTGCCCGGGGCGAACACCGGGGAGCTGTTTTTT.